This TCR beta chain was retrieved from a study of control samples from healthy donors and cancer patients. CDR3 length: 16 amino acids. CDR1 is SGDLS and CDR2 is YYNGEE in the germline V gene. The ends lost 0 bases at V and 0 bases at J; junction bases unmatched: 6. The repertoire was sequenced with immunoSEQ multiplex PCR; TCRdb's copy has only in-frame clones and lacks some. The table lists around 97,000 clones, about 89% of them singletons, with 19% in the top ten. This clone appeared a single time. The clonotype originates from a man in his 60s with lung cancer. The rearrangement links TRBV9 to TRBJ2-7, with 7 positions matching TRBD1. Sequencing was performed on PBMCs. The CDR3 DNA sequence: TGTGCCAGCAGCGTAGGGCTGACAGGGAGCTCCTACGAGCAGTACTTC. Protein product: CASSVGLTGSSYEQYF.